The 6 T cell receptor beta chains presented below share a single source sample, sequenced in a study of neurological immune-mediated disorders. In TCRdb, the 5' RACE reads were re-called with MiXCR into one record per CDR3 protein. The sample holds under 25,000 distinct CDR3 sequences; around 2.5% are singletons and the top ten take 4.5% to 6%. Sample: PBMCs. The receptors shown here come from a woman between 18 and 29 years old with multiple sclerosis.

This clonotype is labeled medium-sized. This chain joins TRBV7-2 and TRBJ2-3; TRBD2 matches 7 bases. Trimming cost V 5 bases and J 6 bases; bases outside gene matches: 2. Germline CDR1 is SGHTA and CDR2 is FQGNSA. This CDR3 spans 12 amino acids. CDR3 sequence reads: CASSPTSDTQYF. For the CDR3, the DNA is TGTGCCAGCAGCCCGACTAGCGATACGCAGTATTTT.

The rearrangement joins TRBV7-6 to TRBJ1-1; tentative D call: TRBD1 (5 bases). The length of the CDR3 is 14 residues. Germline CDR1 SGHVS, CDR2 FNYEAQ. V was trimmed by 2 bases and J by 7 bases, leaving 14 bases between them. The CDR3 DNA sequence: TGTGCCAGCAGCTTATCGCAGGGAAAAGGTGAAGCTTTCTTT. This sequence encodes CASSLSQGKGEAFF.

This clonotype was counted many times. The rearrangement links TRBV3-1 to TRBJ2-1, with 8 bases aligning to TRBD1. With 4 bases clipped from V and 9 bases from J, the junction kept 14 bases outside the gene matches. The CDR3 sequence is 16 residues long. Germline CDR1 is LGHDT and CDR2 is YNNKEL (reference sequence). This CDR3 reads CASSPSRGNRGIEQFF. CDR3 DNA sequence: TGTGCCAGCAGCCCCTCAAGGGGGAACAGGGGGATTGAGCAGTTCTTC.

At least ten counts were recorded for this clonotype. This sequence joins TRBV5-1 and TRBJ2-3, with 9 bases aligning to TRBD2. CDR1 and CDR2 (germline): SGHRS, YFSETQ. Trimming removed 0 bases from V and 4 bases from J; junction bases left unmatched: 6. This CDR3 has 16 residues. CDR3 residues: CASSLDSGSGSDTQYF. The CDR3 DNA sequence: TGCGCCAGCAGCTTGGATAGCGGGAGCGGGTCAGATACGCAGTATTTT.

This clonotype was picked up many times. The chain combines TRBV19 with TRBJ1-1; TRBD1 might be the D (6 bases). CDR1 is LNHDA, CDR2 SQIVND, per germline (reference sequence). V was pared by 5 bases and J by 3 bases, with 10 bases between. The CDR3 is 13 amino acids. DNA of the CDR3: TGTGCCAGTAGTTTCAACAGGGACACTGAAGCTTTCTTT. It is translated as CASSFNRDTEAFF.

Many counts were recorded for this clonotype. This chain links TRBV12-3 or TRBV12-4 with TRBJ1-5; D unresolved. The CDR3 contains 12 residues. V lost 6 bases to trimming and J lost 8 bases, with 11 bases between them. The DNA for the CDR3 is TGTGCCAGCAGGACGGGTACTGAGCCCCAGCATTTT. This sequence encodes CASRTGTEPQHF.